This T cell receptor (beta chain) emerged from a study of blood T cell repertoires in COVID-19. Per the original methods: From reference gene primer amplification, estimates of nucleated cell counts were derived. TCRdb's table, derived via immunoSEQ multiplex PCR, lists solely in-frame clones and lacks some. Clone size and the V and J calls come from that table; the DNA yielded D and trimming. The sample records more than 300,000 clones, roughly 90% being singletons. This CDR3 has 13 amino acids. The V end lost 3 bases, the J end lost 1 base, and 5 bases lay between the germline ends. The germline gives CDR1 MDHEN, CDR2 SYDVKM.

V and J are TRBV28 and TRBJ2-3, with D unresolved. Specimen: peripheral blood. The receptor was isolated from a woman aged 70-85 years with COVID-19, enrolled during active disease. CDR3 loop: CASSFLGTDTQYF. CDR3 coding DNA: TGTGCCAGCAGTTTTCTTGGCACAGATACGCAGTATTTT.